The clone carrying this TCR beta chain was observed a single time. The record originates from a study of blood T cell repertoires in COVID-19. Across the whole study: The samples span acute and convalescent COVID-19 from the United States, Italy and Spain. Sources were T cells, B-cell-depleted T cells, or PBMCs; the material itself was cDNA or gDNA.

J gave up 1 base and V 9 bases, and 6 bases lay outside the gene matches. The CDR3 runs 13 residues. Germline-derived CDR1 and CDR2 are LNHDA and SQIVND (reference sequence). Source study methods: Reference gene primer amplification gave nucleated cell count estimates. Profiled with immunoSEQ multiplex PCR; TCRdb holds only in-frame clones, not every one. That table gives V, J and clone size, and the DNA gave D and trimming. The repertoire consists of fewer than 70,000 clones, with 88% occurring once and the leading ten covering 3.5%. This clonotype originated in a human donor in a cohort sampled during active COVID-19. The chain is built from TRBV19 and TRBJ2-7; TRBD1 matches 7 bases. The sample consisted of peripheral blood. For the CDR3, the DNA is TGTGCCAGACGGGACAGAGGTTCCTACGAGCAGTACTTC. Protein: CARRDRGSYEQYF.